Following are 10 T cell receptor beta chains from one sample sequenced in a study of blood T cell repertoires in COVID-19. Measured with immunoSEQ multiplex PCR; TCRdb has only the in-frame clones, and not every one. The table includes some 400,000 clones, around 87% detected once. The sequencing sample was made of PBMCs or T cells enriched from blood (not recorded which). Receptors were obtained from a man aged 30 to 45 who had recovered from COVID-19.

The rearrangement joins TRBV13 to TRBJ2-3; TRBD1 agrees at 9 bases. CDR1 is PRHDT and CDR2 is FYEKMQ in the germline V gene (reference sequence). V shed 3 bases, J shed 4 bases, and the junction held 2 bases outside the gene matches. This CDR3 has 14 residues. CDR3: CASSLGQGPDTQYF. The CDR3 bases are TGTGCCAGCAGCTTGGGACAGGGCCCAGATACGCAGTATTTT.

This clone was picked up one time. V and J are TRBV6-2 or TRBV6-3 and TRBJ1-2; possible D gene TRBD1, 5 bases. Per the germline V gene, CDR1 is MNHEY and CDR2 is SVGEGT. This CDR3 comprises 14 residues. V gave up 2 bases and J gave up 3 bases, with 10 bases separating them. CDR3 amino acids: CASSYPGQDYGYTF. The CDR3 bases are TGTGCCAGCAGTTACCCCGGACAAGACTATGGCTACACCTTC.

The rearrangement joins TRBV11-2 to TRBJ1-5; D gene unclear. The CDR3 consists of 13 residues. Per the germline V gene, CDR1 is SGHAT and CDR2 is FQNNGV. V was cut by 2 bases and J by 8 bases, with 10 bases left in between. The CDR3 sequence is CASSLHGEEPQHF. DNA of the CDR3: TGTGCCAGCAGCTTACACGGCGAGGAGCCCCAGCATTTT.

The chain links TRBV7-9 to TRBJ1-1, with D unresolved. V lost 2 bases to trimming and J lost 3 bases, with 10 bases between them. CDR3 size: 14 residues. CDR1 is SEHNR, CDR2 FQNEAQ, per germline (reference sequence). The CDR3 DNA reads TGTGCCAGCAGCTTACGGCGGGATTACACTGAAGCTTTCTTT. It is translated as CASSLRRDYTEAFF.

The rearrangement links TRBV10-3 to TRBJ1-1; D is undetermined. V was trimmed by 6 bases and J by 1 base, leaving 12 bases between them. Germline values: CDR1 ENHRY, CDR2 SYGVKD. This CDR3 has 14 residues. CDR3 sequence reads: CAISLQERNTEAFF. CDR3 bases: TGTGCCATCAGCCTCCAGGAAAGGAACACTGAAGCTTTCTTT.

Points on this clone: The identical CDR3 is also encoded by other nucleotide sequences in the sample. J is TRBJ2-3 and V is TRBV5-1; possibly TRBD1 for D (6 bases). Trimming cost V 4 bases and J 0 bases, with 9 bases left between them. The CDR3 extends over 14 amino acids. Per the germline V gene, CDR1 is SGHRS and CDR2 is YFSETQ. CDR3 in amino acids: CASSLGQSTDTQYF. The CDR3 DNA reads TGCGCCAGCAGCCTTGGACAGAGCACAGATACGCAGTATTTT.

The V and J genes are TRBV5-6 and TRBJ2-3, with 10 bases that match TRBD1. The V and J ends lost 6 bases and 2 bases, in that order; junction bases with no gene match: 6. The CDR3 extends over 15 amino acids. From germline, CDR1 is SGHDT and CDR2 YYEEEE. The CDR3 region has the DNA TGTGCCAGCACGAGGGACAGGGGAGCCACAGATACGCAGTATTTT. It is translated as CASTRDRGATDTQYF.

CDR3 loop: CASSFLLGGVYNEQFF. The CDR3 coding sequence is TGTGCCAGCAGCTTTCTACTCGGGGGGGTTTACAATGAGCAGTTCTTC. The chain combines TRBV13 with TRBJ2-1, with 8 nucleotides matching TRBD2. In germline, CDR1 is PRHDT, CDR2 FYEKMQ (reference sequence). Unmatched junction bases numbered 8, after V lost 3 bases and J lost 4 bases. There are 16 residues in the CDR3.

The V and J genes are TRBV11-3 and TRBJ1-1; TRBD1 matches at 10 bases. The CDR3 sequence is 13 residues long. V gave up 10 bases and J gave up 8 bases; unmatched junction bases: 10. CDR1 is SGHNT and CDR2 is YENEEA in the germline V gene. The CDR3 here is CATSMGQGREAFF. Written as DNA, the CDR3 is TGTGCCACCTCGATGGGACAGGGGAGAGAAGCTTTCTTT.

The V call is TRBV9, the J call TRBJ2-7; 9 bases align to TRBD1. Unmatched junction bases numbered 6, after V lost 0 bases and J lost 5 bases. Germline assignment: CDR1 SGDLS and CDR2 YYNGEE. The length of the CDR3 is 15 residues. DNA of the CDR3: TGTGCCAGCAGCGTAGGAGGAACAGGGGGCAACGAGCAGTACTTC. Its protein is CASSVGGTGGNEQYF.